These 16 T cell receptor beta chains were all obtained from the same sample, sequenced in a study of T-cell reconstitution after alpha-beta-depleted transplantation in children. The TCRbeta library was prepared with unique molecular identifiers. TCRdb re-derived calls from the PCR reads in MiXCR, one entry per CDR3 protein. The sample consists of around 250,000 distinct CDR3 sequences, roughly 26% of them appearing once. The specimen comprised PBMCs, sampled before TCRalphabeta/CD19-depleted stem cell transplant. The receptors come from a girl aged 2 to 9 with Fanconi anemia, due to receive a stem cell transplant.

The sample holds a few counts of this clonotype. The CDR3 protein is CASSLTPGNTEAFF. The CDR3 DNA follows: TGTGCCAGCAGCTTAACTCCAGGGAACACTGAAGCTTTCTTT. The V gene is TRBV7-3, the J gene TRBJ1-1; D remains ambiguous. The germline V gene encodes CDR1 SGHTA and CDR2 FQGTGA. The CDR3 has 14 amino acids. The ends were cut back, 0 bases at V and 1 base at J, with 6 bases in the middle.

V gene TRBV7-2 combines with J gene TRBJ2-1; TRBD1 might be the D (5 bases). Germline V gene lookup returns CDR1 SGHTA and CDR2 FQGNSA. CDR3 length: 15 amino acids. Trimming stripped 3 bases from V and 3 bases from J, with 12 bases between. CDR3 sequence reads: CASSFSQGNYNEQFF. As DNA, the CDR3 is TGTGCCAGCAGCTTTAGTCAGGGCAACTACAATGAGCAGTTCTTC.

This chain connects TRBV7-2 to TRBJ2-7, with 8 bases lining up with TRBD2. Trimming at V came to 4 bases and at J to 0 bases, leaving 8 bases not matched to a gene. Germline V gene lookup returns CDR1 SGHTA and CDR2 FQGNSA. This CDR3 has 16 amino acids. CDR3 DNA: TGTGCCAGCAGCTACCGACTAGCGAAGAGCTCCTACGAGCAGTACTTC. It is translated as CASSYRLAKSSYEQYF.

There are many counts of this clonotype. V is TRBV28 and J is TRBJ2-7, with D hard to call. Trimming took 7 bases from V and 4 from J, leaving 17 bases between them. The CDR3 consists of 14 residues. The V gene's germline CDR1 is MDHEN and CDR2 SYDVKM. The CDR3 loop is CASTNPHWDYEQYF. CDR3 nucleotides: TGTGCCAGCACAAACCCACATTGGGATTACGAGCAGTACTTC.

This clonotype was seen a handful of times. The rearrangement uses TRBV7-3 and TRBJ2-3; D gene unclear. Trimming shortened V by 5 bases and J by 5 bases, and 11 bases separated the two germline ends. Per the germline V gene, CDR1 is SGHTA and CDR2 is FQGTGA. The CDR3 spans 13 residues. CDR3 coding DNA: TGTGCCAGCAGCCGAAGACTGAGAGATACGCAGTATTTT. Its protein product is CASSRRLRDTQYF.

In its sample, this clonotype was seen many times. The chain recombines TRBV5-1 with TRBJ2-2, with TRBD2 identical over 10 bases. Germline CDR1 and CDR2: SGHRS and YFSETQ. The CDR3 extends over 14 amino acids. J lost 5 bases, V lost 4 bases, and 2 bases had no gene match. This chain's CDR3 is CASSASGSTGELFF. The CDR3 DNA follows: TGCGCCAGCAGCGCTAGCGGGAGTACCGGGGAGCTGTTTTTT.

The chain links TRBV4-2 to TRBJ2-5; no clear D. The V and J ends lost 1 base and 3 bases respectively, with 12 bases between them. The CDR3 length is 15 residues. CDR1 LGHNA and CDR2 YNFKEQ come from the germline V gene. In nucleotides, the CDR3 is TGTGCCAGCAGCCAAGGAATCTTCAAAGAAGAGACCCAGTACTTC. It encodes CASSQGIFKEETQYF.

The rearrangement uses TRBV29-1 and TRBJ2-3; D not resolved. Germline V gene lookup returns CDR1 SQVTM and CDR2 ANQGSEA. This CDR3 contains 13 residues. Trimming removed 6 bases from V and 0 bases from J, with 10 bases in between. DNA of the CDR3: TGCAGCGTCCCTAGTCTCAGCACAGATACGCAGTATTTT. Amino acids: CSVPSLSTDTQYF.

This clonotype was picked up many times. This chain connects TRBV12-3 or TRBV12-4 to TRBJ2-7, with 10 bases lining up with TRBD1. V lost 4 bases, J lost 1 base, and 4 bases stayed unmatched. This CDR3 is built from 15 residues. In DNA, the CDR3 is TGTGCCAGCAGTTCAAGGACAGGGGGGTCCTACGAGCAGTACTTC. Amino acid sequence: CASSSRTGGSYEQYF.

This clonotype occurred many times. The chain employs TRBV4-2 and TRBJ2-3; TRBD2 agrees at 7 bases. The CDR3 is made up of 15 amino acids. The V and J ends lost 1 base and 4 bases, in that order; junction bases with no gene match: 5. The germline gives CDR1 LGHNA, CDR2 YNFKEQ. The CDR3 spells CASSQVPGGADTQYF. The CDR3 nucleotides read TGTGCCAGCAGCCAAGTCCCGGGAGGAGCAGATACGCAGTATTTT.

This clonotype was counted a single time. Written as DNA, the CDR3 is TGTGCCAGCTCCGATGGTGGGTGGAGGAGGGGACTAGCTGACCTGGGTTCCTACAATGAGCAGTTCTTC. Translated: CASSDGGWRRGLADLGSYNEQFF. The chain has TRBV2 and TRBJ2-1; 9 bases line up with TRBD2. V lost 8 bases, J lost 1 base, and 30 bases stayed unmatched. Germline values: CDR1 SNHLY, CDR2 FYNNEI. The CDR3 extends over 23 amino acids.

The chain couples TRBV20-1 to TRBJ2-3; 8 nucleotides agree with TRBD2. The J segment lost 2 bases and the V segment lost 5 bases, leaving 6 bases of the junction unmatched. This CDR3 spans 14 amino acids. Germline assignment: CDR1 DFQATT and CDR2 SNEGSKA (reference sequence). CDR3 protein: CSALSGATTDTQYF. DNA for the CDR3: TGCAGTGCTCTTAGCGGGGCGACCACAGATACGCAGTATTTT.

This clonotype was detected only once. The chain has TRBV2 and TRBJ2-1; D gene ambiguous. The germline V gene has CDR1 SNHLY and CDR2 FYNNEI. Trimming removed 3 bases from V and 6 bases from J, with 12 bases in between. This CDR3 has 14 amino acids. The CDR3: CASSDYLRGNEQFF. The CDR3 DNA sequence: TGTGCCAGCAGTGATTATCTGAGAGGCAATGAGCAGTTCTTC.

This clonotype showed up just a few times. The chain recombines TRBV6-1 with TRBJ1-3; D unresolved. Germline CDR1 reads MNHNS; CDR2 reads SASEGT. V was cut by 1 base and J by 4 bases, with 8 bases left in between. CDR3 length: 14 amino acids. CDR3 sequence: CASSEVAAGNTIYF. CDR3 nucleotides: TGTGCCAGCAGTGAAGTGGCAGCGGGAAACACCATATATTTT.

The genes are TRBV29-1 and TRBJ1-1, with D hard to call. The CDR3 runs to 15 residues. Germline V gives CDR1 SQVTM, CDR2 ANQGSEA. V lost 4 bases, J lost 0 bases, and 15 bases lay in between. CDR3 DNA sequence: TGCAGCGTTGTACGGAATACCGGGGTGAACACTGAAGCTTTCTTT. It translates to CSVVRNTGVNTEAFF.

This clonotype has a count of ten or more. This chain links TRBV20-1 with TRBJ2-7, with D unresolved. Trimming removed 6 bases at V and 3 bases at J, with 18 bases between. The CDR3 runs 14 residues. CDR1 and CDR2 from the germline V gene are DFQATT and SNEGSKA (reference sequence). In DNA form, the CDR3 reads TGCAGTGCCGCCCTTGGACGTAAGGGCTACGAGCAGTACTTC. Residues: CSAALGRKGYEQYF.